This entry is about one T cell receptor (beta chain). The CDR3 consists of 14 residues. The J segment lost 7 bases and the V segment lost 4 bases, leaving 7 bases of the junction unmatched. Germline V gives CDR1 SGHNT, CDR2 YYREEE (reference sequence). The table came from immunoSEQ multiplex PCR; TCRdb's copy has only in-frame clones and leaves some out. The repertoire holds 150,000 to 200,000 clones, with 80% to 90% as singletons. The sample originates from a study of cytomegalovirus exposure and HLA in healthy donors. Source material: PBMCs. This clonotype was obtained from a woman under 30 in good health and CMV-seronegative. The J gene is TRBJ1-2, the V gene TRBV5-4, with 10 bases aligning to TRBD1. CDR3 in amino acids: CASSQGTGVVGYTF. For the CDR3, the DNA is TGTGCCAGCAGCCAAGGGACAGGGGTGGTTGGCTACACCTTC. Based on the CDR3 plus reference TRBV5-4 and TRBJ1-2, the full variable domain is ETGVTQSPTHLIKTRGQQVTLRCSSQSGHNTVSWYQQALGQGPQFIFQYYREEENGRGNFPPRFSGLQFPNYSSELNVNALELDDSALYLCASSQGTGVVGYTFGSGTRLTVV.